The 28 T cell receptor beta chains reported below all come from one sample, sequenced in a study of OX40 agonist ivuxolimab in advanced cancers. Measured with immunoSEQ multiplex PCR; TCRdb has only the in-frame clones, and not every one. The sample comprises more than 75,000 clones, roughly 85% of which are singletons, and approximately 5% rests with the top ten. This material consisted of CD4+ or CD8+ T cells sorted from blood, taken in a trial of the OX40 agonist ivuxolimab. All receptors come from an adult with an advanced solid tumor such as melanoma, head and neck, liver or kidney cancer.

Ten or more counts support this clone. The CDR3 spells CASSSLAGAATGELFF. The CDR3 DNA reads TGTGCCAGCAGCTCTCTAGCGGGGGCCGCCACCGGGGAGCTGTTTTTT. J is TRBJ2-2 and V is TRBV7-8, with 10 bases matching TRBD2. The CDR3 consists of 16 residues. Losses at the gene ends were 4 bases for V and 4 bases for J; bases not matched to a gene: 6. Germline CDR1 reads SGHVS; CDR2 reads FQNEAQ.

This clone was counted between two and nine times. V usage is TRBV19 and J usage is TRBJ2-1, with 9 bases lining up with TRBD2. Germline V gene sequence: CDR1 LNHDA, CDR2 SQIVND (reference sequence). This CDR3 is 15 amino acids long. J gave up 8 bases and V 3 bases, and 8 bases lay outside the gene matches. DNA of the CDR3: TGTGCCAGTAGTATTCGGCGGGGGGGCCGCGATGAGCAGTTCTTC. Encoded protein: CASSIRRGGRDEQFF.

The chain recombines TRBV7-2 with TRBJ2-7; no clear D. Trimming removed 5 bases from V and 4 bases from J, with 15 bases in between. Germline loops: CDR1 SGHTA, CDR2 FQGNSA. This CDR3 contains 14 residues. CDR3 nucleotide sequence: TGTGCCAGCAGCCCTTCTGGCTTAGGGTACGAGCAGTACTTC. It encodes CASSPSGLGYEQYF.

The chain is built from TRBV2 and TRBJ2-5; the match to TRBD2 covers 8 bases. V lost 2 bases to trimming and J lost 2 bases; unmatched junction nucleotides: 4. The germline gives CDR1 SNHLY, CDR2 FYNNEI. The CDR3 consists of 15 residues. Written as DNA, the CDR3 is TGTGCCAGCAGTGAAATGGCGGGGGGACAAGAGACCCAGTACTTC. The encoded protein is CASSEMAGGQETQYF.

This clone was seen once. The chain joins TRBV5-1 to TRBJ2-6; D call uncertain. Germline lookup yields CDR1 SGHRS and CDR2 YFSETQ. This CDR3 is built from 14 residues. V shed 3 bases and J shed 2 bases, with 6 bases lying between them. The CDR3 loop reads CASSSRTGANVLTF. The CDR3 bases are TGCGCCAGCAGCTCCCGCACTGGGGCCAACGTCCTGACTTTC. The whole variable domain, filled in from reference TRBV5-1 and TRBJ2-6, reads KAGVTQTPRYLIKTRGQQVTLSCSPISGHRSVSWYQQTPGQGLQFLFEYFSETQRNKGNFPGRFSGRQFSNSRSEMNVSTLELGDSALYLCASSSRTGANVLTFGAGSRLTVL.

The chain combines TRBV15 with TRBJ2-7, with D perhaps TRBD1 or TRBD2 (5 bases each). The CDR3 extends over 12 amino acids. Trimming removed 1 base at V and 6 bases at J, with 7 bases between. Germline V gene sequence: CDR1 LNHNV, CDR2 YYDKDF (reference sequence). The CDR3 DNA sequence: TGTGCCACCAGCAGAGCAGGGAGCGAGCAGTACTTC. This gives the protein CATSRAGSEQYF.

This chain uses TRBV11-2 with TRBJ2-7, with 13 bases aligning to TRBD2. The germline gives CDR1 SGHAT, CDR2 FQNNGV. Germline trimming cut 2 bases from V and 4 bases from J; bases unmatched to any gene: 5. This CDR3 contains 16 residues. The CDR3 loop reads CASSLSGTSGVYEQYF. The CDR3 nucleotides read TGTGCCAGCAGCTTATCCGGGACTAGCGGGGTTTACGAGCAGTACTTC. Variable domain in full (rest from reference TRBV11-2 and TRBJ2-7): EAGVAQSPRYKIIEKRQSVAFWCNPISGHATLYWYQQILGQGPKLLIQFQNNGVVDDSQLPKDRFSAERLKGVDSTLKIQPAKLEDSAVYLCASSLSGTSGVYEQYFGPGTRLTVT.

CDR3 DNA sequence: TGTGCCAGCAGCTTAGATGACTCCCCCTACAATGAGCAGTTCTTC. Its translation: CASSLDDSPYNEQFF. The rearrangement joins TRBV11-2 to TRBJ2-1; D gene ambiguous. The germline V gene encodes CDR1 SGHAT and CDR2 FQNNGV. The CDR3 is 15 amino acids. Trimming stripped 0 bases from V and 2 bases from J, with 8 bases between.

In DNA, the CDR3 is TGCGCCAGCAGCCAGCAGGGCCCAAGCTCCTACGAGCAGTACTTC. It yields the protein CASSQQGPSSYEQYF. The J gene is TRBJ2-7, the V gene TRBV4-3; TRBD1 is a possible D gene (5 bases). The CDR3 has 15 amino acids. V was cut by 3 bases and J by 0 bases, with 12 bases left in between. In germline, CDR1 is LGHNA, CDR2 YSLEER.

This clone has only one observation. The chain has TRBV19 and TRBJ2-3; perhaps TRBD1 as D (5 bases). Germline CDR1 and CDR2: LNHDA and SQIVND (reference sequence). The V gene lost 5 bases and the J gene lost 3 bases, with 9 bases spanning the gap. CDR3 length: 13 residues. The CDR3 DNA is TGTGCCAGTAGTTTACGACAGACAGATACGCAGTATTTT. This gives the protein CASSLRQTDTQYF. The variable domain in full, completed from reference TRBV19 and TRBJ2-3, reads DGGITQSPKYLFRKEGQNVTLSCEQNLNHDAMYWYRQDPGQGLRLIYYSQIVNDFQKGDIAEGYSVSREKKESFPLTVTSAQKNPTAFYLCASSLRQTDTQYFGPGTRLTVL.

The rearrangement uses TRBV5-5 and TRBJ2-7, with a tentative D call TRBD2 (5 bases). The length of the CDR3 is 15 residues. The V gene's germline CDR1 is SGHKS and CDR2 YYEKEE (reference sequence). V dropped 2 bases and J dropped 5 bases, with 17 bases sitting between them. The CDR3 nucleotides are TGTGCCAGCAGCTTAGAGAGGGTAGCACATGACGAGCAGTACTTC. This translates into CASSLERVAHDEQYF.

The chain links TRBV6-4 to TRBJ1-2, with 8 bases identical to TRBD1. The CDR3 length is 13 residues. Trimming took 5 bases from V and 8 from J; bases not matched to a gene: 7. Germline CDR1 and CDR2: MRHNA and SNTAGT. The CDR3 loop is CASSWQGARGYTF. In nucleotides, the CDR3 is TGTGCCAGCAGTTGGCAGGGGGCACGAGGCTACACCTTC.

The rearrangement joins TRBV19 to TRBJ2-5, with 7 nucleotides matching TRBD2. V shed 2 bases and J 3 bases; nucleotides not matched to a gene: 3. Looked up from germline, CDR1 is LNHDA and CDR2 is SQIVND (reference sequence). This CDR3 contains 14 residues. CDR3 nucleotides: TGTGCCAGTAGTATAAATCTAGCGGAAGAGACCCAGTACTTC. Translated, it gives CASSINLAEETQYF.

CDR3 nucleotides: TGTGCCAGCAGCTTATGGACTTTGAACACCGGGGAGCTGTTTTTT. It is translated as CASSLWTLNTGELFF. The chain uses TRBV7-2 and TRBJ2-2, with D perhaps TRBD2 (5 bases). Germline CDR1 reads SGHTA; CDR2 reads FQGNSA. The CDR3 has 15 residues. Trimming stripped 2 bases from V and 1 base from J, with 8 bases between.

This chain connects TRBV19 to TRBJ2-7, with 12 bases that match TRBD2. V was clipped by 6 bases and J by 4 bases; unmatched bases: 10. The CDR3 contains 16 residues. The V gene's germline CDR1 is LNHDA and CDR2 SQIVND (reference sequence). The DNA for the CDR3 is TGTGCCAGTAGGGCTAGCGGGAGGGCCGGCGCGTACGAGCAGTACTTC. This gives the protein CASRASGRAGAYEQYF.

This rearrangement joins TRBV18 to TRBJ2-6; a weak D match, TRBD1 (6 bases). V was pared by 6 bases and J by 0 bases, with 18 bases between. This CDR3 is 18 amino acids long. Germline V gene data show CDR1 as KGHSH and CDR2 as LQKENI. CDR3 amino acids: CASSPATGPSSGANVLTF. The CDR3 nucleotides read TGTGCCAGCTCCCCTGCGACAGGTCCTAGCTCTGGGGCCAACGTCCTGACTTTC.

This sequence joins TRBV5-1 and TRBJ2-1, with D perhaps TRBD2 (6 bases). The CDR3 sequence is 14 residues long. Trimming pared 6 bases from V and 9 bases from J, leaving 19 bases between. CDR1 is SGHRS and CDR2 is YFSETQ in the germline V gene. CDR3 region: CASMAGLRDGEQFF. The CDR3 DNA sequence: TGCGCCAGCATGGCGGGGTTAAGAGACGGTGAGCAGTTCTTC. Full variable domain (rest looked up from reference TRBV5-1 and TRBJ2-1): KAGVTQTPRYLIKTRGQQVTLSCSPISGHRSVSWYQQTPGQGLQFLFEYFSETQRNKGNFPGRFSGRQFSNSRSEMNVSTLELGDSALYLCASMAGLRDGEQFFGPGTRLTVL.

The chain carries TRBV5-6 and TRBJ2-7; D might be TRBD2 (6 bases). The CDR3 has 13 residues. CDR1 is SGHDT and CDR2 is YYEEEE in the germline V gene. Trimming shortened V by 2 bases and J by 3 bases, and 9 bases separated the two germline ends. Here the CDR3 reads CASSFGGYYEQYF. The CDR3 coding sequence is TGTGCCAGCAGCTTTGGGGGGTACTACGAGCAGTACTTC.

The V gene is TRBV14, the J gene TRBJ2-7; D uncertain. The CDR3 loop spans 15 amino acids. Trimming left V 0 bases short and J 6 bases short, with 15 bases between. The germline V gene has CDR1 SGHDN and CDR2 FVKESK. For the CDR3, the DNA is TGTGCCAGCAGCCAAGATCGATTTATAGGCTCCGAGCAGTACTTC. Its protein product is CASSQDRFIGSEQYF.

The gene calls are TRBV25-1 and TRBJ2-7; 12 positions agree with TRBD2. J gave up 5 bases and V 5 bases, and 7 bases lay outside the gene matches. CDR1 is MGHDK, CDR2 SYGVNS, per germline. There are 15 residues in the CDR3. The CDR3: CASSKLAGGSDEQYF. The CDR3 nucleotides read TGTGCCAGCAGTAAACTAGCGGGGGGCTCGGACGAGCAGTACTTC.

CDR3 nucleotide sequence: TGTGCCAGCAGCTTAGCGGTACAGGGGTTTTTGGAGACCCAGTACTTC. This gives the protein CASSLAVQGFLETQYF. This chain connects TRBV7-2 to TRBJ2-5; 7 bases align to TRBD1. J gave up 5 bases and V 0 bases, and 9 bases lay outside the gene matches. This CDR3 comprises 16 residues. Germline CDR1 is SGHTA and CDR2 is FQGNSA.

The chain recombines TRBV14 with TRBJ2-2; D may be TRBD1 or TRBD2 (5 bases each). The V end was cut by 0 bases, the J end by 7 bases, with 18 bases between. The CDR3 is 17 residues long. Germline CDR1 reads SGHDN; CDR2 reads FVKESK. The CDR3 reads CASSQDKGRERSGELFF. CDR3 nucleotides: TGTGCCAGCAGCCAAGACAAGGGCAGGGAGAGAAGCGGGGAGCTGTTTTTT. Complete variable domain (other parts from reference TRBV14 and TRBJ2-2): EAGVTQFPSHSVIEKGQTVTLRCDPISGHDNLYWYRRVMGKEIKFLLHFVKESKQDESGMPNNRFLAERTGGTYSTLKVQPAELEDSGVYFCASSQDKGRERSGELFFGEGSRLTVL.

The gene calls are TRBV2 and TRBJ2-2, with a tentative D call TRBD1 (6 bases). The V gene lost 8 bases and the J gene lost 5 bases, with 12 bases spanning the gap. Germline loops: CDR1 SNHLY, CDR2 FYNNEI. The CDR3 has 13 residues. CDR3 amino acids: CASVQGRTGELFF. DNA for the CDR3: TGTGCCAGCGTACAGGGTCGAACCGGGGAGCTGTTTTTT. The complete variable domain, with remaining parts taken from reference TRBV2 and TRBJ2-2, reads EPEVTQTPSHQVTQMGQEVILRCVPISNHLYFYWYRQILGQKVEFLVSFYNNEISEKSEIFDDQFSVERPDGSNFTLKIRSTKLEDSAMYFCASVQGRTGELFFGEGSRLTVL.

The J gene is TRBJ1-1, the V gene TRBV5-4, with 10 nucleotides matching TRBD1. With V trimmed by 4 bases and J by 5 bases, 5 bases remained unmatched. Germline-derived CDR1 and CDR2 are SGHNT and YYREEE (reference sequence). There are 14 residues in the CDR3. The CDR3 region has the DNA TGTGCCAGCAGCAGGGACAGGGGTGAAACTGAAGCTTTCTTT. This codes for CASSRDRGETEAFF.

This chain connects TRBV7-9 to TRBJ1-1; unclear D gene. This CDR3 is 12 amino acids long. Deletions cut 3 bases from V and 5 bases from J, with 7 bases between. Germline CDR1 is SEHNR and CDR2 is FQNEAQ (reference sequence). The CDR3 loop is CASSLTTTEAFF. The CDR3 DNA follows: TGTGCCAGCAGCTTGACAACTACTGAAGCTTTCTTT.

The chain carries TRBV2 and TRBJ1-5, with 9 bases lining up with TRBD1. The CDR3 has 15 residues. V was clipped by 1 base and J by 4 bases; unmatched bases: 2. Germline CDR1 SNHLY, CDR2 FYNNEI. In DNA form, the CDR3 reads TGTGCCAGCAGTGAAGTGGGGACAGGGAATCAGCCCCAGCATTTT. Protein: CASSEVGTGNQPQHF.

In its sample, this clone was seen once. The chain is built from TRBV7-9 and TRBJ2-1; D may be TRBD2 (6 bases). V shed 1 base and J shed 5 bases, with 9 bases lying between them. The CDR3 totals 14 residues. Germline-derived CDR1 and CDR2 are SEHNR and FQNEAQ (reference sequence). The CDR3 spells CASSLGLGDNEQFF. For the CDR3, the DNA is TGTGCCAGCAGCTTAGGACTAGGCGACAATGAGCAGTTCTTC.

The CDR3 is CASSIIGVDNSPLHF. Written as DNA, the CDR3 is TGTGCCAGTAGTATAATAGGGGTCGATAATTCACCCCTCCACTTT. The rearrangement links TRBV19 to TRBJ1-6; D might be TRBD1 (5 bases). V gave up 2 bases and J gave up 5 bases, with 10 bases separating them. From germline, CDR1 is LNHDA and CDR2 SQIVND (reference sequence). The CDR3 has 15 residues.